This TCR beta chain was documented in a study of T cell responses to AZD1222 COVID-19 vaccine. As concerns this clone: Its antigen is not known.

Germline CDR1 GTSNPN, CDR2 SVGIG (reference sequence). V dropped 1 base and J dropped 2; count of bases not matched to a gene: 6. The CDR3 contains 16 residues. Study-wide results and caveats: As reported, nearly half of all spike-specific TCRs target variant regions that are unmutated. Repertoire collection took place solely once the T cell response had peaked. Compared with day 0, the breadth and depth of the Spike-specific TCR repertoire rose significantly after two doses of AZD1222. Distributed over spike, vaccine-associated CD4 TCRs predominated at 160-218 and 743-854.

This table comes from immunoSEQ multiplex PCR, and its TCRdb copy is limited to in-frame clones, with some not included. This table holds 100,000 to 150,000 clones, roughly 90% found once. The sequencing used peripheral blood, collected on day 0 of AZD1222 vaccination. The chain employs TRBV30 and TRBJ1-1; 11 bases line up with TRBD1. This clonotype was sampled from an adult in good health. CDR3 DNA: TGTGCCTGGAGTGAGTTTGGGACAGGGGGAAACACTGAAGCTTTCTTT. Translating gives CAWSEFGTGGNTEAFF.